Listed below are T cell receptor beta chains from one sample, sequenced in a study of T-cell reconstitution after alpha-beta-depleted transplantation in children. TCRdb independently ran MiXCR on the PCR reads; one entry per CDR3 protein. This sample carries about 540,000 distinct CDR3 sequences, approximately 20% of them seen once, and the ten largest clones take roughly 3.3%. Sequenced material: PBMCs from the stem cell graft donor, taken from the stem cell graft. These receptors were taken from a human donor who donated a stem cell graft to a child with acute lymphoblastic leukemia. Each CDR3 is given with its conserved first and last residue. D genes are given only for firm matches. The size of a clone is reported for some rows only, either as once, few or many, or as a class for expanded clones.

cdr3_nt,cdr3_aa,d_call,v_call,clone_size,j_call
TGCGCCAGCAGCTCGGACAGAGGACCTAATGAAAAACTGTTTTTT,CASSSDRGPNEKLFF,.,TRBV5-1,few,TRBJ1-4
TGCGCCAGCAGCCCCTGGACAGGGCCCGCCTACGAGCAGTACTTC,CASSPWTGPAYEQYF,TRBD1,TRBV5-1,.,TRBJ2-7
TGTGCCAGCAGTTATAGCGCGGGAAGGACCTACGAGCAGTACTTC,CASSYSAGRTYEQYF,.,TRBV6-5,few,TRBJ2-7
TGTGCCAGCAGTTTGTCGGGATTCGATCAGCCCCAGCATTTT,CASSLSGFDQPQHF,.,TRBV27,.,TRBJ1-5
TGTGCCACCCTACAGCCTTTGAACACTGAAGCTTTCTTT,CATLQPLNTEAFF,.,TRBV12-3/TRBV12-4,once,TRBJ1-1
TGTGCCATCAGTGAGTCGCAGTTCACCGGGGAGCTGTTTTTT,CAISESQFTGELFF,.,TRBV10-3,.,TRBJ2-2
TGTGCCAGCAGCGGCCGGGACAGGGGTTGGACTGAAGCTTTCTTT,CASSGRDRGWTEAFF,TRBD1,TRBV9,.,TRBJ1-1
TGTGCCAGCAGCTTAGTAGTTCAGGGGGCGGCCAAAAACATTCAGTACTTC,CASSLVVQGAAKNIQYF,TRBD1,TRBV7-2,few,TRBJ2-4
TGTGCCAGCAGCGACCGACAGGGGGCATATGGAAACACCATATATTTT,CASSDRQGAYGNTIYF,TRBD1,TRBV16,.,TRBJ1-3
TGCAGCGTTGAAACCCCGGACAGGGCCTACACCTTC,CSVETPDRAYTF,TRBD1,TRBV29-1,.,TRBJ1-2
TGCGCCAGCAGCTTGGTCGTGTCTAGCAATGAGCAGTTCTTC,CASSLVVSSNEQFF,.,TRBV5-1,few,TRBJ2-1
TGTGCCAGCATGGTGGACAGGCAAACCTACAATGAGCAGTTCTTC,CASMVDRQTYNEQFF,TRBD1,TRBV5-6,few,TRBJ2-1
TGTGCCAGTAAGAAGGGGGGTGCGAACACCGGGGAGCTGTTTTTT,CASKKGGANTGELFF,.,TRBV19,few,TRBJ2-2
TGTGCCAGCAGTAGGGGCGCCTACGAGCAGTACTTC,CASSRGAYEQYF,.,TRBV27,many,TRBJ2-7
TGTGCCAGTAGTCCTCAGGATCGTATCTATGGCTACACCTTC,CASSPQDRIYGYTF,.,TRBV19,few,TRBJ1-2
TGTGCCAGCAGACTGACCAACGAGCAGTACTTC,CASRLTNEQYF,.,TRBV6-1,.,TRBJ2-7
TGTGCCAGCAGTTCGGCCCTAAGGAGTCAGGGTCAGCCCCAGCATTTT,CASSSALRSQGQPQHF,.,TRBV12-3/TRBV12-4,.,TRBJ1-5
TGTGCCAGCAGTTTAGGGCGAGGGGCACGATTAGAGACCCAGTACTTC,CASSLGRGARLETQYF,.,TRBV12-3/TRBV12-4,.,TRBJ2-5
TGTGCCAGCTCACCGAAAGCGACAGGCGTCGAGTTCTTC,CASSPKATGVEFF,.,TRBV18,.,TRBJ2-1
TGTGCCAGCAGTTCCCCAACTAGCGGGAGGGGGTTGGACGAGCAGTACTTC,CASSSPTSGRGLDEQYF,TRBD2,TRBV27,.,TRBJ2-7
TGTGCCAGCAGCGGAGCTAGCGGGAGGGCCTACAATGAGCAGTTCTTC,CASSGASGRAYNEQFF,TRBD2,TRBV9,many,TRBJ2-1
TGTGCCAGCAGCCCTGATCCTAGTCGGCCCCTCGAGCAGTACTTC,CASSPDPSRPLEQYF,.,TRBV5-5,.,TRBJ2-7
TGTGCCAGACCCGGGCCGATGAACACTGAAGCTTTCTTT,CARPGPMNTEAFF,.,TRBV2,.,TRBJ1-1
TGCGCCAGCAGCCTAGGGACAGGGACAGGCTACGAGCAGTACTTC,CASSLGTGTGYEQYF,TRBD1,TRBV5-1,few,TRBJ2-7
TGTGCCAGCAGCGTAGGTTCTTCTAGTCTTGAGCAGTTCTTC,CASSVGSSSLEQFF,.,TRBV11-2,few,TRBJ2-1
TGCAGTGCTCTAGGGGTATGGAACACTGAAGCTTTCTTT,CSALGVWNTEAFF,.,TRBV20-1,few,TRBJ1-1
TGTGCCAGCAGTGAGGGGATGGGGGGTGAAGCTTTCTTT,CASSEGMGGEAFF,.,TRBV2,few,TRBJ1-1
TGTGCCAGCAGACCAGGACCCACAGATACGCAGTATTTT,CASRPGPTDTQYF,.,TRBV12-3/TRBV12-4,.,TRBJ2-3
TGCGCCAGCAGCTTACCGGGACTAGCGGGAGCCGGGGAGCTGTTTTTT,CASSLPGLAGAGELFF,TRBD2,TRBV5-1,few,TRBJ2-2
TGTGCCAGCAGCTTCGAGGCGGGATCTCTGGGCGAGCAGTACTTC,CASSFEAGSLGEQYF,.,TRBV11-2,.,TRBJ2-7